This T cell receptor (beta chain) was profiled in a study of blood T cell repertoires in COVID-19. On the study more broadly: Some COVID-19 samples were acute and others convalescent; all came from the United States, Italy and Spain. T cells, B-cell-depleted T cells, or PBMCs provided the cDNA or gDNA that served as material.

Original processing methods: Scientists estimated how many nucleated cells there were by amplifying reference gene primers. Data came from immunoSEQ multiplex PCR; TCRdb stores just in-frame clones and leaves some out. The V and J calls and clone size come from that table; D and trimming were worked out from the DNA. The repertoire holds some 200,000 clones, about nine tenths seen once, with around 10% in the top ten. Assignments of participants to cohorts depended upon their own reported clinical history. The receptor comes from a man younger than 35 with acute COVID-19. Sequenced input: PBMCs or T cells enriched from blood (not recorded which).

The CDR3 coding sequence is TGTGCCAGCTTCGACAGCCAGCTAGGCTACACCTTC. Its protein product is CASFDSQLGYTF. The rearrangement links TRBV28 to TRBJ1-2, with D tentatively TRBD1 (5 bases). Germline V lookup: CDR1 MDHEN, CDR2 SYDVKM. The CDR3 consists of 12 residues. V shed 8 bases and J shed 8 bases, with 15 bases lying between them.